This note documents a single TCR beta chain sequence. Healthy Caucasians, and only they, were the donors. The data are from a study of identical twins. Unique molecular identifiers were present on cDNA, and template switching added a universal primer site. TCRdb re-called the 5' RACE reads with MiXCR, one entry per CDR3 protein. The sample gives hundreds of thousands of distinct CDR3 sequences, less than 25% of which show up once; just under 3% is in the top ten. The germline CDR1 and CDR2 sequences are SGDLS and YYNGEE. V was pared by 3 bases and J by 5 bases, with 13 bases of the junction left unmatched. CDR3 length: 17 residues. These data are also associated with another study on T cells expressing NK-cell markers. In that study: Sorted CD3+CD56-NKG2C+, CD3+CD56+NKG2C+ and CD3+CD56+NKG2C- T cells supplied the TCR beta repertoires. The same clonotypes also predominated in the CD3+CD56-NKG2C+ fraction of several donors.

The chain recombines TRBV9 with TRBJ2-3; TRBD2 matches 9 bases. The clonotype comes from a woman under 30 in good health. The source material was CD4+ T cells sorted from blood. The CDR3 is CASSARLAAGWGDTQYF. As DNA, the CDR3 is TGTGCCAGCAGCGCCCGACTAGCGGCGGGGTGGGGAGATACGCAGTATTTT.